Presented here are 30 T cell receptor beta chains from one specimen sequenced in a study of blood T cells in healthy people across ages. PCR was performed a second time for roughly 7 to 11 cycles using a sample-barcoded 5' primer and a J-beta primer mix. TCRdb called the 5' RACE reads again in MiXCR, with one record for every CDR3 protein. In the table there are hundreds of thousands of distinct CDR3 sequences, approximately 60% of which are singletons. Sequencing used blood. These receptor sequences come from a middle-aged man in good health.

This clonotype was seen a few times. The chain couples TRBV20-1 to TRBJ1-1; 8 bases match TRBD1. This CDR3 spans 12 amino acids. The trim removed 3 bases at V and 7 bases at J, leaving 4 bases unmatched. Looked up from germline, CDR1 is DFQATT and CDR2 is SNEGSKA (reference sequence). CDR3 sequence reads: CSASPGGGEAFF. Written as DNA, the CDR3 is TGCAGTGCTAGCCCAGGGGGCGGTGAAGCTTTCTTT.

This clonotype occurred a few times. The chain recombines TRBV2 with TRBJ2-3; D is uncertain. This CDR3 is 16 amino acids long. From germline, CDR1 is SNHLY and CDR2 FYNNEI. V shed 6 bases and J shed 0 bases, with 16 bases lying between them. CDR3 amino acids: CASRYSLYFSTDTQYF. The CDR3 DNA follows: TGTGCCAGCAGATACAGCCTCTACTTTAGCACAGATACGCAGTATTTT.

The table lists this clonotype with a few counts. The gene calls are TRBV7-2 and TRBJ2-7, with D possibly being TRBD1 (5 bases). The germline V gene encodes CDR1 SGHTA and CDR2 FQGNSA. The ends were cut back, 1 base at V and 3 bases at J, with 16 bases in the middle. The CDR3 spans 16 residues. CDR3 DNA: TGTGCCAGCAGCTTAGTTTTTCTGGGGCGGCACTACGAGCAGTACTTC. Its protein product is CASSLVFLGRHYEQYF.

This clonotype was observed a few times. This rearrangement joins TRBV7-2 to TRBJ2-3; 7 positions match TRBD2. The CDR3 covers 14 residues. V dropped 5 bases and J dropped 6; count of bases not matched to a gene: 8. Germline assignment: CDR1 SGHTA and CDR2 FQGNSA. The DNA of the CDR3 is TGTGCCAGCAGCCTCACGGGAGGAGGGGATACGCAGTATTTT. Its translation: CASSLTGGGDTQYF. Full variable domain (remainder filled in from reference TRBV7-2 and TRBJ2-3): GAGVSQSPSNKVTEKGKDVELRCDPISGHTALYWYRQSLGQGLEFLIYFQGNSAPDKSGLPSDRFSAERTGGSVSTLTIQRTQQEDSAVYLCASSLTGGGDTQYFGPGTRLTVL.

This clonotype was seen only a few times. The chain recombines TRBV15 with TRBJ2-5; no definite D call. The germline CDR1 and CDR2 sequences are LNHNV and YYDKDF (reference sequence). The CDR3 has 15 residues. V dropped 9 bases and J dropped 3 bases, with 20 bases sitting between them. CDR3: CATDVGYRTEETQYF. In DNA form, the CDR3 reads TGTGCCACGGATGTGGGTTACCGTACTGAAGAGACCCAGTACTTC.

The genes are TRBV7-3 and TRBJ2-1, with TRBD2 matching over 13 bases. This CDR3 spans 16 amino acids. V gave up 5 bases and J gave up 4 bases; unmatched junction bases: 5. Per germline, CDR1 SGHTA and CDR2 FQGTGA. The DNA of the CDR3 is TGTGCCAGCAGCCGGACTAGCGGGGGCCTTTACAATGAGCAGTTCTTC. Translated: CASSRTSGGLYNEQFF.

This clonotype was observed a handful of times. DNA for the CDR3: TGCGCCAGCAGCCCAGGCGTTCGCTACGAGCAGTACTTC. This translates into CASSPGVRYEQYF. The chain carries TRBV4-3 and TRBJ2-7; D is uncertain. V lost 4 bases and J 3 bases, leaving 10 bases between the germline ends. Germline CDR1 LGHNA, CDR2 YSLEER. The CDR3 is made up of 13 amino acids.

V and J are TRBV20-1 and TRBJ2-4; D unclear. This CDR3 is built from 13 residues. Trimming took off 0 bases at V and 0 bases at J, with 3 bases between the two ends. CDR1 DFQATT and CDR2 SNEGSKA come from the germline V gene (reference sequence). CDR3 residues: CSARDTAKNIQYF. CDR3 coding DNA: TGCAGTGCTAGAGATACAGCCAAAAACATTCAGTACTTC.

This CDR3 is CASRKSGGYEQYF. The DNA of the CDR3 is TGTGCCAGCAGGAAATCAGGGGGCTACGAGCAGTACTTC. This chain connects TRBV6-2 or TRBV6-3 to TRBJ2-7; 7 bases map to TRBD1. The length of the CDR3 is 13 residues. The junction had 5 bases not matched to a gene; V was cut back by 6 bases and J by 3 bases. Germline V gives CDR1 MNHEY, CDR2 SVGEGT.

The chain recombines TRBV24-1 with TRBJ2-1, with TRBD2 as a possible D gene (6 bases). V was shortened by 3 bases and J by 8 bases, with 10 bases between the two germline ends. This CDR3 has 13 amino acids. Germline assignment: CDR1 KGHDR and CDR2 SFDVKD. CDR3 sequence reads: CATSDEWRDEQFF. In DNA form, the CDR3 reads TGTGCCACCAGTGATGAATGGAGGGATGAGCAGTTCTTC.

There are a few counts of this clonotype. The rearrangement joins TRBV3-1 to TRBJ1-5, with unresolved D. Germline V lookup: CDR1 LGHDT, CDR2 YNNKEL (reference sequence). Trimming stripped 3 bases from V and 7 bases from J, with 13 bases between. The CDR3 sequence is 14 residues long. CDR3 coding DNA: TGTGCCAGCAGCCAGCATACTGCAGCGCAGCCCCAGCATTTT. As protein: CASSQHTAAQPQHF.

As concerns this clonotype: One junction end does not reproduce the germline sequence, and a read error may be involved. The chain links TRBV9 to TRBJ2-1; D not resolved. The CDR3 sequence is 15 residues long. Germline CDR1 SGDLS, CDR2 YYNGEE. CDR3 region: CANSVVIGEINEQFF. As DNA, the CDR3 is TGTGCCAACAGCGTAGTAATCGGAGAAATCAATGAGCAGTTCTTC. Full variable domain (outside the CDR3, taken from reference TRBV9 and TRBJ2-1): DSGVTQTPKHLITATGQRVTLRCSPRSGDLSVYWYQQSLDQGLQFLIQYYNGEERAKGNILERFSAQQFPDLHSELNLSSLELGDSALYFCANSVVIGEINEQFFGPGTRLTVL.

A few counts support this clonotype. The V gene is TRBV29-1, the J gene TRBJ2-6; 7 bases match TRBD1. V lost 6 bases to trimming and J lost 0 bases; unmatched junction nucleotides: 5. CDR3 length equals 15 residues. Germline CDR1 reads SQVTM; CDR2 reads ANQGSEA. The CDR3 DNA sequence: TGCAGCGTAGAGACAGGGACCTCTGGGGCCAACGTCCTGACTTTC. It is translated as CSVETGTSGANVLTF.

The J gene is TRBJ2-3, the V gene TRBV15; tentative D call: TRBD1 (6 bases). This CDR3 has 15 amino acids. Trimming removed 5 bases at V and 3 bases at J, with 15 bases between. Germline CDR1 is LNHNV and CDR2 is YYDKDF (reference sequence). CDR3 protein: CATSSPGQPTDTQYF. The CDR3 nucleotides read TGTGCCACCAGCTCCCCGGGACAACCAACAGATACGCAGTATTTT. Drawing the rest from reference TRBV15 and TRBJ2-3, the complete variable domain is DAMVIQNPRYQVTQFGKPVTLSCSQTLNHNVMYWYQQKSSQAPKLLFHYYDKDFNNEADTPDNFQSRRPNTSFCFLDIRSPGLGDTAMYLCATSSPGQPTDTQYFGPGTRLTVL.

This sequence joins TRBV20-1 and TRBJ2-7; D gene uncertain. The better agreement between TRBJ2-4 and the DNA end casts doubt on the J call. CDR1 is DFQATT, CDR2 SNEGSKA, per germline (reference sequence). This CDR3 has 14 amino acids. Here the CDR3 reads CSASGNPAVDIQYF. CDR3 DNA: TGCAGTGCTAGCGGAAATCCCGCGGTTGACATTCAGTACTTC.

This clonotype came up a few times. The V gene is TRBV5-1, the J gene TRBJ1-6; possibly TRBD1 for D (6 bases). The ends were cut back, 4 bases at V and 5 bases at J, with 13 bases in the middle. CDR3 length: 15 residues. Per germline, CDR1 SGHRS and CDR2 YFSETQ. CDR3 in amino acids: CASSREDSDNSPLHF. As DNA, the CDR3 is TGCGCCAGCAGCCGAGAGGACAGCGATAATTCACCCCTCCACTTT.

The rearrangement links TRBV29-1 to TRBJ1-5; D not certain. The CDR3 sequence is 12 residues long. Trimming removed 4 bases from V and 9 bases from J, with 13 bases in between. Germline V gene data show CDR1 as SQVTM and CDR2 as ANQGSEA. The CDR3 DNA reads TGCAGCGTTGGTCTCGAAGAGGGGCCCCAGCATTTT. It is translated as CSVGLEEGPQHF. The full variable domain, its missing parts supplied by reference TRBV29-1 and TRBJ1-5, is SAVISQKPSRDICQRGTSLTIQCQVDSQVTMMFWYRQQPGQSLTLIATANQGSEATYESGFVIDKFPISRPNLTFSTLTVSNMSPEDSSIYLCSVGLEEGPQHFGDGTRLSIL.

There are a few counts of this clonotype. The chain recombines TRBV5-1 with TRBJ1-2, with 10 bases lining up with TRBD1. Germline values: CDR1 SGHRS, CDR2 YFSETQ. The V and J ends lost 2 bases and 8 bases, in that order; junction bases with no gene match: 6. This CDR3 spans 14 amino acids. CDR3 sequence (DNA): TGCGCCAGCAGCTTCGGGACAGGGGCGGAAGGCTACACCTTC. Protein: CASSFGTGAEGYTF.

This clonotype occurred a few times. The V and J genes are TRBV20-1 and TRBJ2-1; a possible D gene is TRBD1 (5 bases). The germline gives CDR1 DFQATT, CDR2 SNEGSKA (reference sequence). CDR3 length: 13 amino acids. Between the trimmed V and J ends, which lost 6 bases and 3 bases, there was a span of 12 bases. The CDR3 region is CSAGASYYNEQFF. Written as DNA, the CDR3 is TGCAGTGCAGGGGCTTCATACTACAATGAGCAGTTCTTC.

This rearrangement joins TRBV6-2 or TRBV6-3 to TRBJ2-4; 8 nucleotides agree with TRBD2. J lost 8 bases, V lost 0 bases, and 9 bases had no gene match. CDR3 length equals 16 residues. Germline V CDR1 and CDR2: MNHEY, SVGEGT. CDR3 in amino acids: CASSYSRTSIGDIQYF. The CDR3 DNA reads as TGTGCCAGCAGTTACTCAAGGACTAGCATAGGGGACATTCAGTACTTC.

This clonotype was counted many times. The J gene is TRBJ2-5, the V gene TRBV3-1; D gene unclear. CDR3 length: 12 amino acids. Looked up from germline, CDR1 is LGHDT and CDR2 is YNNKEL (reference sequence). Deletions cut 1 base from V and 5 bases from J, with 5 bases between. The CDR3 reads CASSQVGETQYF. The CDR3 DNA reads TGTGCCAGCAGCCAAGTAGGGGAGACCCAGTACTTC.

This chain joins TRBV30 and TRBJ1-1; 8 bases line up with TRBD1. From germline, CDR1 is GTSNPN and CDR2 SVGIG (reference sequence). Trimming at V came to 0 bases and at J to 8 bases, leaving 5 bases not matched to a gene. The CDR3 has 13 residues. As DNA, the CDR3 is TGTGCCTGGAGTGTAGGACAGGGCAGAGAAGCTTTCTTT. Translated, it gives CAWSVGQGREAFF.

J is TRBJ2-1 and V is TRBV10-3; D uncertain. Deletions cut 7 bases from V and 9 bases from J, with 13 bases between. This CDR3 has 12 residues. Germline CDR1 and CDR2: ENHRY and SYGVKD. The CDR3 coding sequence is TGTGCCATCATTGACTGGAGAGGTGAGCAGTTCTTC. This encodes CAIIDWRGEQFF.

The V and J genes are TRBV3-1 and TRBJ2-2; 9 bases map to TRBD2. CDR3 length: 17 amino acids. Germline CDR1 LGHDT, CDR2 YNNKEL (reference sequence). J lost 5 bases, V lost 6 bases, and 13 bases had no gene match. The CDR3 bases are TGTGCCAGCAGTTATACCATAGCGGGAGAGTTTACCGGGGAGCTGTTTTTT. Encoded protein: CASSYTIAGEFTGELFF.

In its sample, this clonotype was seen once. V and J are TRBV20-1 and TRBJ2-5; 8 bases match TRBD2. Looked up from germline, CDR1 is DFQATT and CDR2 is SNEGSKA (reference sequence). This CDR3 contains 15 residues. Trimming at V came to 6 bases and at J to 2 bases, leaving 11 bases not matched to a gene. The CDR3 loop reads CSASLGGGPQETQYF. CDR3 sequence (DNA): TGCAGTGCCTCACTCGGGGGGGGGCCTCAAGAGACCCAGTACTTC.

CDR3 amino acids: CASIVSGLAGIGELFF. The CDR3 DNA reads as TGTGCCAGCATCGTGTCGGGACTAGCGGGGATCGGGGAGCTGTTTTTT. V is TRBV28 and J is TRBJ2-2, with 13 bases identical to TRBD2. With 7 bases clipped from V and 7 bases from J, the junction kept 9 bases outside the gene matches. CDR1 MDHEN and CDR2 SYDVKM come from the germline V gene. The CDR3 extends over 16 amino acids.

The CDR3: CSAIAGGPFSEQYF. The DNA for the CDR3 is TGCAGTGCTATTGCAGGGGGCCCCTTTAGCGAGCAGTACTTC. The chain has TRBV20-1 and TRBJ2-1; 8 bases align to TRBD1. The J call may be incorrect, as the DNA end agrees better with TRBJ2-7. The CDR3 totals 14 residues. Germline V gives CDR1 DFQATT, CDR2 SNEGSKA (reference sequence).

The chain has TRBV27 and TRBJ2-7, with 10 nucleotides matching TRBD2. This CDR3 spans 13 amino acids. Germline V gene sequence: CDR1 MNHEY, CDR2 SMNVEV (reference sequence). Trimming at V came to 6 bases and at J to 7 bases, leaving 6 bases not matched to a gene. CDR3 coding DNA: TGTGCCAGCAGAGAACTAGCGGGGCGGGAGCAGTACTTC. It yields the protein CASRELAGREQYF.

This clonotype was seen only a few times. The rearrangement joins TRBV5-5 to TRBJ2-5, with 12 bases fitting TRBD2. Germline V lookup: CDR1 SGHKS, CDR2 YYEKEE (reference sequence). The V and J ends lost 0 bases and 3 bases, in that order; junction bases with no gene match: 9. This CDR3 comprises 18 residues. The CDR3 region has the DNA TGTGCCAGCAGCTTGGGACTAGCGGGAGCTTATGGCGAAGAGACCCAGTACTTC. Translated, it gives CASSLGLAGAYGEETQYF.

A few counts support this clonotype. The V and J genes are TRBV20-1 and TRBJ2-1; D is unclear. CDR1 and CDR2 (germline): DFQATT, SNEGSKA (reference sequence). The CDR3 is 17 residues long. V was clipped by 1 base and J by 1 base, with 17 bases between them. As DNA, the CDR3 is TGCAGTGCTAGAGCCTCACTACCCTCCAGGTCCTACAATGAGCAGTTCTTC. It encodes CSARASLPSRSYNEQFF.